This note documents a single T cell receptor beta chain sequence. These data originate in a study of glioma-infiltrating T cells after dendritic cell vaccination. This CDR3 is built from 11 residues. V lost 6 bases to trimming and J lost 5 bases, with 11 bases between them. The germline V gene encodes CDR1 DFQATT and CDR2 SNEGSKA (reference sequence). TCRdb's copy holds only in-frame clones and misses some; the assay was immunoSEQ multiplex PCR. The sample carries under 40,000 clones, roughly 90% recorded once. This sequence originates from a human donor with glioblastoma. The rearrangement links TRBV20-1 to TRBJ2-7; no clear D gene. This specimen consisted of blood, obtained before dendritic cell vaccination. In DNA form, the CDR3 reads TGCAGTGCGGCTTTGGCCCACGAGCAGTACTTC. Protein sequence: CSAALAHEQYF.